This T cell receptor beta chain originates from a study of T cell responses to AZD1222 COVID-19 vaccine. Profiling relied on immunoSEQ multiplex PCR, and the TCRdb table lists in-frame clones only, not all of them. This sample has around 84,000 clones, with 85% to 90% found just once. Germline V gene data show CDR1 as LGHDT and CDR2 as YNNKEL (reference sequence). This CDR3 contains 13 residues. Trimming shortened V by 3 bases and J by 6 bases, and 8 bases separated the two germline ends. Study-level findings and limits: Among AZD1222 vaccinees, only five or six were seropositive at baseline. It was only after the peak T cell response that any repertoires were sampled. Reports indicate that nearly half of spike-specific TCRs are directed at unmutated variant regions. Receipt of two AZD1222 doses was followed by a rise in Spike-specific TCR breadth and depth.

As to this clone: Its antigen is not identified.

This TCR came from an adult in good health. The sequencing here drew on peripheral blood, taken on day 0 of AZD1222 vaccination. The genes are TRBV3-1 (or the pseudogene TRBV3-2) and TRBJ2-2, with D unclear. CDR3 in DNA: TGTGCCAGCAGCCAGATTAGATCCGGGGAGCTGTTTTTT. This sequence encodes CASSQIRSGELFF.